Listed below are T cell receptor beta chains from one sample, sequenced in a study of cytomegalovirus exposure and HLA in healthy donors. The data were produced by immunoSEQ multiplex PCR, yet TCRdb's version contains in-frame clones alone and is incomplete. In the table there are roughly 110,000 clones, approximately 80% of which are singletons. Source material: PBMCs. All receptors come from a male donor in good health and CMV-seronegative. Each CDR3 is given with its conserved first and last residue. D genes are given only for firm matches. Not every row has a clone size; where given, it reads once, few, many or a size class.

abundance	d_gene	j_gene	v_gene	CDR3nt	CDR3aa
once	TRBD1	TRBJ1-2	TRBV5-1	TGCGCCAGCACGGCAGGGGGGAACTATGGCTACACCTTC	CASTAGGNYGYTF
NA	NA	TRBJ2-5	TRBV18	TGTGCCAGCTCACCACAGGGGCATAGGGAGACCCAGTACTTC	CASSPQGHRETQYF
NA	TRBD1	TRBJ2-3	TRBV5-1	TGCGCCAGCAGCTTGGCAGGGGACAGGAACACAGATACGCAGTATTTT	CASSLAGDRNTDTQYF
few	NA	TRBJ2-7	TRBV6-5	TGTGCCAGCAGCCGCGTAGGGGATGAGCAGTACTTC	CASSRVGDEQYF
NA	NA	TRBJ1-4	TRBV11-2	TGTGCCAGCAGCTTAGAGCGGGGGGCCTATGAAAAACTGTTTTTT	CASSLERGAYEKLFF
NA	NA	TRBJ1-1	TRBV7-2	TGTGCCAGCAGCTTAATTACGGGGATCAGCACTGAAGCTTTCTTT	CASSLITGISTEAFF
NA	TRBD1	TRBJ1-2	TRBV9	TGTGCCAGCAGCGTAGAGGACGGGACAGGCCCCATTGGAGGCTACACCTTC	CASSVEDGTGPIGGYTF
NA	NA	TRBJ2-1	TRBV19	TGTGCCAGTAGTCATTACGGATCGGAACAGATAAATACCAATGAGCAGTTCTTC	CASSHYGSEQINTNEQFF
NA	NA	TRBJ2-5	TRBV29-1	TGCAGCGTTCGGCGGCAACAAGAGACCCAGTACTTC	CSVRRQQETQYF
NA	NA	TRBJ2-3	TRBV29-1	TGCAGCGCAGGGTTAGGGGCTTACGCAGATACGCAGTATTTT	CSAGLGAYADTQYF
NA	TRBD2	TRBJ2-7	TRBV7-9	TGTGCCAGCACCAACCCGGGGGGAACTAGCGGGAAATACGAGCAGTACTTC	CASTNPGGTSGKYEQYF
NA	NA	TRBJ1-5	TRBV27	TGTGCCAGCCGAAGGGACAAGTATAGCAATCAGCCCCAGCATTTT	CASRRDKYSNQPQHF
NA	NA	TRBJ1-2	TRBV28	TGTGCCAGCAGTCCCGGCGGCATTGGGGGCTACACCTTC	CASSPGGIGGYTF